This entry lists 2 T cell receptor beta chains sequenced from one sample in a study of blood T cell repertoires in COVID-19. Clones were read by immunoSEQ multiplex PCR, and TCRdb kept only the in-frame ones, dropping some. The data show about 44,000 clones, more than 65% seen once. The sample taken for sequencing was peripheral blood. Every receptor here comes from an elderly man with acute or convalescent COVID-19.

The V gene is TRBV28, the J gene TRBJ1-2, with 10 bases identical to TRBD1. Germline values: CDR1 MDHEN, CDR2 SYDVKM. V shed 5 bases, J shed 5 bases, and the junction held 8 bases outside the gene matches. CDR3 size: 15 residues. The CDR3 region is CASSPGDRGRYGYTF. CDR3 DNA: TGTGCCAGCAGTCCAGGAGACAGGGGGCGGTATGGCTACACCTTC.

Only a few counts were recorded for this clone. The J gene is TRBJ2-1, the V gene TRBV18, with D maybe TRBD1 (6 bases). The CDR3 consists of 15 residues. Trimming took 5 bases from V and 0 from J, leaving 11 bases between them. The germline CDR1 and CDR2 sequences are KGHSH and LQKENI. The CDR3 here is CASSGDRSSYNEQFF. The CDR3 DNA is TGTGCCAGCTCAGGTGACAGGAGCTCCTACAATGAGCAGTTCTTC.